This TCR beta chain was sequenced in a study of blood T cell repertoires in COVID-19. As for the study in general: In each case, the material was cDNA or gDNA derived from T cells, B-cell-depleted T cells, or PBMCs.

Source study methods: How many nucleated cells were present was estimated from reference gene primer amplification. TCRdb's copy holds only in-frame clones and misses some; the assay was immunoSEQ multiplex PCR. V and J calls and clone size are those listed in that table; D and trimming were worked out from the DNA. The data hold 470,000 or so clones, with about 85% observed a single time. Participants came from roughly 24 US areas, aged roughly 18 to 89 years. Self-reported history from a screening survey and questionnaire set each donor's cohort. Germline lookup yields CDR1 ENHRY and CDR2 SYGVKD. The CDR3 has 17 residues. The V and J ends lost 0 bases and 4 bases respectively, with 15 bases between them.

Sequenced input: PBMCs or T cells enriched from blood (not recorded which). The sequence came from a woman aged 18-35 years with acute COVID-19. The chain couples TRBV10-3 to TRBJ1-4; D gene uncertain. CDR3 in amino acids: CAISESRDGGLNEKLFF. The CDR3 nucleotides are TGTGCCATCAGTGAGTCGAGAGATGGAGGGCTTAATGAAAAACTGTTTTTT.